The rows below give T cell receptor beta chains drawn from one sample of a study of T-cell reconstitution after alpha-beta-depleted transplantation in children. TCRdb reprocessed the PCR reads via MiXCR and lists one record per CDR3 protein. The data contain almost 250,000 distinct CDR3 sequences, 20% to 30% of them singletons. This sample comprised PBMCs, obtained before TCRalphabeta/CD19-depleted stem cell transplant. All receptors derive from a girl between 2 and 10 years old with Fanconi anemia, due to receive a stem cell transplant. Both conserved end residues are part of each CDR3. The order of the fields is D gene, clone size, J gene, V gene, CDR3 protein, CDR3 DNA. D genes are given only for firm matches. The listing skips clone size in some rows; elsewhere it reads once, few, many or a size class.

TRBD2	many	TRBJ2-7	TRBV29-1	CSVEERGRINEQYF	TGCAGCGTTGAAGAACGCGGGAGGATCAACGAGCAGTACTTC
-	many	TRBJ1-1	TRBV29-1	CSGGQLANTEAFF	TGCAGCGGAGGACAGTTAGCGAACACTGAAGCTTTCTTT
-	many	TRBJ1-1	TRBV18	CASSPLGQVNTEAFF	TGTGCCAGCTCACCACTCGGACAAGTGAACACTGAAGCTTTCTTT
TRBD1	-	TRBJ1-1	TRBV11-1	CASSSRTGWMTEAFF	TGTGCCAGCAGCTCACGGACAGGGTGGATGACTGAAGCTTTCTTT
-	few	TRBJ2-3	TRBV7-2	CASSKGGGISTDTQYF	TGTGCCAGCAGCAAAGGTGGCGGGATAAGCACAGATACGCAGTATTTT
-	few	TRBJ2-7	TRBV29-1	CSVVGRYEQYF	TGCAGCGTTGTTGGACGCTACGAGCAGTACTTC
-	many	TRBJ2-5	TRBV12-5	CASGFSPGPPMETQYF	TGTGCTAGTGGTTTTTCACCAGGTCCACCAATGGAGACCCAGTACTTC
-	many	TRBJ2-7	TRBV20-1	CSARYRNRREIIYEQYF	TGCAGTGCTCGCTACCGGAATCGCAGGGAAATCATCTACGAGCAGTACTTC
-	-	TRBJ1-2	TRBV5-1	CASSLGAGANYGYTF	TGCGCCAGCAGCTTGGGGGCAGGAGCTAACTATGGCTACACCTTC
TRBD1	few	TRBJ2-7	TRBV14	CASSQDGTVQYF	TGTGCCAGCAGCCAAGATGGGACAGTGCAGTACTTC
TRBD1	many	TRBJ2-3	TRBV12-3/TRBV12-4	CASSPTGVADTQYF	TGTGCCAGCAGCCCAACAGGGGTTGCAGATACGCAGTATTTT
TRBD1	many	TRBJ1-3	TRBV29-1	CSVAGTASGNTIYF	TGCAGCGTCGCCGGGACAGCCTCTGGAAACACCATATATTTT
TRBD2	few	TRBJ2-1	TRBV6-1	CASSQRGLHYNEQFF	TGTGCCAGCAGTCAGCGGGGACTACACTACAATGAGCAGTTCTTC
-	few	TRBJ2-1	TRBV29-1	CSIGSGSSYNEQFF	TGCAGCATAGGAAGCGGGTCCTCCTACAATGAGCAGTTCTTC
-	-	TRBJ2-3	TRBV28	CASRGAREGTDTQYF	TGTGCCAGCAGGGGAGCAAGAGAGGGCACAGATACGCAGTATTTT